The TCR beta chain described here comes from a study of T cell responses to AZD1222 COVID-19 vaccine. Study findings and constraints: Just a handful of AZD1222 recipients were seropositive at baseline. Mapped onto spike, vaccine-associated CD4 TCRs spanned it and were dominant at 160-218 and 743-854. The sample set comprised mostly white British donors with more females, and clonal diversity was possibly underestimated.

The repertoire was sequenced with immunoSEQ multiplex PCR; TCRdb's copy has only in-frame clones and lacks some. The sample has around 100,000 clones, 65% to 90% seen once; the top ten hold around 5.9%. In this sample, this clone turned up a few times. Its antigen remains unidentified. The CDR3 runs 15 residues. The V and J ends lost 0 bases and 0 bases respectively, with 9 bases between them. Looked up from germline, CDR1 is SGDLS and CDR2 is YYNGEE. Source: peripheral blood, taken on day 0 of AZD1222 vaccination. The sequence came from an adult in good health. The chain links TRBV9 to TRBJ1-1; D perhaps matches TRBD1 (5 bases). CDR3 nucleotides: TGTGCCAGCAGCGTAGATGGGGGAATGAACACTGAAGCTTTCTTT. Protein product: CASSVDGGMNTEAFF.